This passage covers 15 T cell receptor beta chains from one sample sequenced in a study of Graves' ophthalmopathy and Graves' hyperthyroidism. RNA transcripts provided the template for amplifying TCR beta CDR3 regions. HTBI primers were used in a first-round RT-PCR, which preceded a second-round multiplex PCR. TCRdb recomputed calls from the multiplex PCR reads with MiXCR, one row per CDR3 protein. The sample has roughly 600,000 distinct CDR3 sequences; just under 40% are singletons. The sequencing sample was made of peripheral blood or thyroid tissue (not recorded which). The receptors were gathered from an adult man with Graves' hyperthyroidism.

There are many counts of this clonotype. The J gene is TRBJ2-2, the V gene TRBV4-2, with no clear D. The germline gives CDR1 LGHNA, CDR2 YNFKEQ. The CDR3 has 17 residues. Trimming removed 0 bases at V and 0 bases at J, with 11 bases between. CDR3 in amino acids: CASSQEFAEANTGELFF. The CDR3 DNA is TGTGCCAGCAGCCAAGAGTTTGCAGAGGCGAACACCGGGGAGCTGTTTTTT.

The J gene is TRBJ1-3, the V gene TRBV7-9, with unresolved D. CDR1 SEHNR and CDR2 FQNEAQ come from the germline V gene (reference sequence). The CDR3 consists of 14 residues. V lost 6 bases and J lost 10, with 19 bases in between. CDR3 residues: CASSALDQPRTIYF. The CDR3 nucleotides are TGTGCCAGCAGTGCCTTAGATCAGCCCCGGACCATATATTTT.

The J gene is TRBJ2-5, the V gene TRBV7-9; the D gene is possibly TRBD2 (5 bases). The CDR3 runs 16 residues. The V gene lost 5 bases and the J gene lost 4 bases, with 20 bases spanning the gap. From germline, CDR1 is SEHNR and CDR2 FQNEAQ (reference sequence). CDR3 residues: CASSHAIGILGETQYF. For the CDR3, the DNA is TGTGCCAGCAGCCACGCCATCGGGATATTAGGAGAGACCCAGTACTTC.

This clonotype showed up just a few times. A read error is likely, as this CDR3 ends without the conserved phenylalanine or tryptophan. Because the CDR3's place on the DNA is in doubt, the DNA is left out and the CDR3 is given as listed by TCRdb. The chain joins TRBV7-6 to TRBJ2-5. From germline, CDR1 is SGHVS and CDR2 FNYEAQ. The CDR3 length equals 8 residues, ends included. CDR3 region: CASSLAEV.

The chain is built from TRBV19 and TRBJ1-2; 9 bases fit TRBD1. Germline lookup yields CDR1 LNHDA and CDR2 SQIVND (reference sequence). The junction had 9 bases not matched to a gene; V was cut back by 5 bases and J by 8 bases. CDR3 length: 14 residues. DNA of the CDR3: TGTGCCAGTAGTCGAGCGGGACAGGGTCACGGCTACACCTTC. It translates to CASSRAGQGHGYTF.

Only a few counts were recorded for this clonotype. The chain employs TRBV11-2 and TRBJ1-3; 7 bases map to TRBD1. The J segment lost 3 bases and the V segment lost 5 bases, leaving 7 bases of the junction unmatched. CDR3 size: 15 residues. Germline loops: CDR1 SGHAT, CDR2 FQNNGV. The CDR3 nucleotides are TGTGCCAGCAGCCTAAGACAGGGCGTTGGAAACACCATATATTTT. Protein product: CASSLRQGVGNTIYF.

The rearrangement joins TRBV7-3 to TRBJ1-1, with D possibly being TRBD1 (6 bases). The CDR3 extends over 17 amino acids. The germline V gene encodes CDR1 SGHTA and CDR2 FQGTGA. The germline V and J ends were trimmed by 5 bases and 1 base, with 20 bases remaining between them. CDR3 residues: CASSLAGADRPNTEAFF. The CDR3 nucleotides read TGTGCCAGCAGCCTAGCGGGGGCGGACCGTCCGAACACTGAAGCTTTCTTT.

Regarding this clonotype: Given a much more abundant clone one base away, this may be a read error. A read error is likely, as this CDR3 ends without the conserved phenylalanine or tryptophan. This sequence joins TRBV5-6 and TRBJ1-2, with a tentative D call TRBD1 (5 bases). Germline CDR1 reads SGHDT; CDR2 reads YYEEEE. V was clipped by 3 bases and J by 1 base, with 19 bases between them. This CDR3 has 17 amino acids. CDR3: CASSSRDSDRFNYGYTS. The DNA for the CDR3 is TGTGCCAGCAGCTCCCGGGACTCGGACCGATTTAACTATGGCTACACCTCC.

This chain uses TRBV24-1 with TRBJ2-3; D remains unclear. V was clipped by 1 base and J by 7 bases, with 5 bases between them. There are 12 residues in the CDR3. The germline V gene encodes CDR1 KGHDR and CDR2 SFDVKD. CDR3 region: CATSDFGNTQYF. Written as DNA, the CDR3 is TGTGCCACCAGTGATTTCGGCAATACGCAGTATTTT.

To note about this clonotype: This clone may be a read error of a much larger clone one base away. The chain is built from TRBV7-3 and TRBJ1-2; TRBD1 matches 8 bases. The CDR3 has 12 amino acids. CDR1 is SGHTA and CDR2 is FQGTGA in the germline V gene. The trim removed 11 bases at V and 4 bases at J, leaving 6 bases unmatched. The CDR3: CACPQGVYGYTF. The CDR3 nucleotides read TGTGCCTGCCCACAGGGGGTCTATGGCTACACCTTC.

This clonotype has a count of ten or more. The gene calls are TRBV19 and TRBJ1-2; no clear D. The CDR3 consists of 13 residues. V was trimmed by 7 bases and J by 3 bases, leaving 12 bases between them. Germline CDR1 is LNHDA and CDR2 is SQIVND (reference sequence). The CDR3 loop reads CASKVDGDYGYTF. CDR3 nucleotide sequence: TGTGCCAGTAAAGTGGACGGAGACTATGGCTACACCTTC.

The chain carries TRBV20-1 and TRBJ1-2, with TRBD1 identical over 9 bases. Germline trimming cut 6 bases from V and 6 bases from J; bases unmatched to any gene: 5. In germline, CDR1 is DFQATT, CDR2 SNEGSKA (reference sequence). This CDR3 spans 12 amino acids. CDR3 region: CSAFGTGNGYTF. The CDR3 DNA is TGCAGTGCCTTTGGGACAGGGAATGGCTACACCTTC.

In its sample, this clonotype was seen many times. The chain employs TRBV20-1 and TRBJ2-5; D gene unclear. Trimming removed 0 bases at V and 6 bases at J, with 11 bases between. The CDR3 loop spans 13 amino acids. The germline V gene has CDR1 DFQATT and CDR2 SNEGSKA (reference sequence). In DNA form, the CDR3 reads TGCAGTGCTAGAGAGGCAGCTAGTCAGACCCAGTACTTC. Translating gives CSAREAASQTQYF.

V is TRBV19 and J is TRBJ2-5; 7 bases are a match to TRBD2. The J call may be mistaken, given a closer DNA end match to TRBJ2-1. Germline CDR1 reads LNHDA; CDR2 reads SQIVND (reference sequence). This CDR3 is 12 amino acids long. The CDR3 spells CASSIGLEAQFF. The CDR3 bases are TGTGCCAGTAGTATCGGACTAGAGGCGCAGTTCTTC.

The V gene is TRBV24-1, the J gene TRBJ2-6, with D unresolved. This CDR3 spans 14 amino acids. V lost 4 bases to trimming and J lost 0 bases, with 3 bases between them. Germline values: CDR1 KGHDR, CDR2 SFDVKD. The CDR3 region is CATSDHSGANVLTF. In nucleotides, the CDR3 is TGTGCCACCAGTGACCACTCTGGGGCCAACGTCCTGACTTTC.